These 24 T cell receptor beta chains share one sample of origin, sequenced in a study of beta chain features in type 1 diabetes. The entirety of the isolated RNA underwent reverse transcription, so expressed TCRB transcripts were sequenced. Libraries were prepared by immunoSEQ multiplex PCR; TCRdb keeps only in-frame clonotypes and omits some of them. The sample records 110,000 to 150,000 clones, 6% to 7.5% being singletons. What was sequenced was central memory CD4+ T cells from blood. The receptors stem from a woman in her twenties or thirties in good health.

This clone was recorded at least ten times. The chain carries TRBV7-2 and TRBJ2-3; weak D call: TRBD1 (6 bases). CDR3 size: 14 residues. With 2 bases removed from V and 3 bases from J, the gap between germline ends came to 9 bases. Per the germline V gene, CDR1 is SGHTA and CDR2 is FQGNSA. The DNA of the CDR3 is TGTGCCAGCAGCTTAATACAGGGTACAGATACGCAGTATTTT. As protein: CASSLIQGTDTQYF.

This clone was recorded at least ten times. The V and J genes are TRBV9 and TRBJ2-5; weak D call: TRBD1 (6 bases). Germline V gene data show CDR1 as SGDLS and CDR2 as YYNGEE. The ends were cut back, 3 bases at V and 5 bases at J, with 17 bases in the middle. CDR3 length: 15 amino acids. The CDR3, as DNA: TGTGCCAGCAGCGCGACAGGCACTGGGTGGGAGACCCAGTACTTC. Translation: CASSATGTGWETQYF.

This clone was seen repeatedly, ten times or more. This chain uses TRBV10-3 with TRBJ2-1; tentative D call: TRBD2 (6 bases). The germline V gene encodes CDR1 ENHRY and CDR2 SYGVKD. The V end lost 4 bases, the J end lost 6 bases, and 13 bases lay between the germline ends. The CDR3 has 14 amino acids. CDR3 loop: CAISAGTVGNEQFF. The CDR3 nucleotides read TGTGCCATCAGTGCCGGGACTGTCGGCAATGAGCAGTTCTTC.

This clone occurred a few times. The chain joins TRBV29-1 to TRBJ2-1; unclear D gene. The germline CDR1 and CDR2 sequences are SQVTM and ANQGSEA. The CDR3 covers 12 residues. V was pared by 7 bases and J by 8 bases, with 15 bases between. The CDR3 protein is CSAGEEYYEQFF. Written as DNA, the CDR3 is TGCAGCGCTGGTGAGGAGTACTATGAGCAGTTCTTC.

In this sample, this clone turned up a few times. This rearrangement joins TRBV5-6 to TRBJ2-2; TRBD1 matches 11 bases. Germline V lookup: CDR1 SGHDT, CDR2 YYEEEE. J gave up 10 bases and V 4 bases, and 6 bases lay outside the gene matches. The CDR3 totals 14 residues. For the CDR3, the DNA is TGTGCCAGCAGCCGGACAGGGGGCCCTTTGGAGCTGTTTTTT. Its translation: CASSRTGGPLELFF.

CDR3 region: CASSPGTGSFVAFF. The CDR3 DNA sequence: TGTGCCAGCTCACCAGGTACAGGGTCCTTCGTAGCTTTCTTT. The V call is TRBV18, the J call TRBJ1-1; weak D call: TRBD1 (6 bases). CDR1 and CDR2 from the germline V gene are KGHSH and LQKENI. CDR3 length: 14 residues. V lost 2 bases to trimming and J lost 10 bases, with 17 bases between them.

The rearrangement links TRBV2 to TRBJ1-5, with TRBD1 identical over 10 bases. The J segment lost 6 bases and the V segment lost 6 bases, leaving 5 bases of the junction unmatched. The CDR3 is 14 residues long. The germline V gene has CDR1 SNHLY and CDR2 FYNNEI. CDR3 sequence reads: CASSMGQGSQPQHF. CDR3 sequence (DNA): TGTGCCAGCAGCATGGGACAGGGGAGTCAGCCCCAGCATTTT. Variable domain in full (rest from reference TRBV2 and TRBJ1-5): EPEVTQTPSHQVTQMGQEVILRCVPISNHLYFYWYRQILGQKVEFLVSFYNNEISEKSEIFDDQFSVERPDGSNFTLKIRSTKLEDSAMYFCASSMGQGSQPQHFGDGTRLSIL.

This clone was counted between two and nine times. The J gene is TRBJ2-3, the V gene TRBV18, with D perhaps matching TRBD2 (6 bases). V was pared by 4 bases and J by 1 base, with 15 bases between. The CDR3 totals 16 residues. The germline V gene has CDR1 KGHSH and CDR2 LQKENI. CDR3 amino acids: CASSRQPGLGTDTQYF. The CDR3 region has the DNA TGTGCCAGCTCACGACAACCGGGACTGGGCACAGATACGCAGTATTTT.

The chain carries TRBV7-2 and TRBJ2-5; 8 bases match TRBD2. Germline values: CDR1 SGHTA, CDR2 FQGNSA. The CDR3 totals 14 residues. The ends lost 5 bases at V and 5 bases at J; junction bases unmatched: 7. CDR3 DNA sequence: TGTGCCAGCAGCATAAGCGGGAGTGGGGAGACCCAGTACTTC. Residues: CASSISGSGETQYF.

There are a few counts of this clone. The CDR3 loop is CAVRLAGVTDTQYF. The CDR3 region has the DNA TGTGCCGTTCGACTAGCGGGTGTCACAGATACGCAGTATTTT. The chain uses TRBV6-5 and TRBJ2-3; TRBD2 matches 10 bases. The CDR3 is 14 amino acids. V trimming: 11 bases; J trimming: 2 bases; junction bases outside the gene matches: 7. Germline CDR1 MNHEY, CDR2 SVGAGI.

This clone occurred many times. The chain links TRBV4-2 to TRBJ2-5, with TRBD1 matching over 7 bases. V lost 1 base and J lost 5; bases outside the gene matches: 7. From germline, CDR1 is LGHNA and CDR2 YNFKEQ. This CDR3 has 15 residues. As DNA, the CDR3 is TGTGCCAGCAGCCAAGGACAGGGACGTGGGGAGACCCAGTACTTC. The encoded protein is CASSQGQGRGETQYF.

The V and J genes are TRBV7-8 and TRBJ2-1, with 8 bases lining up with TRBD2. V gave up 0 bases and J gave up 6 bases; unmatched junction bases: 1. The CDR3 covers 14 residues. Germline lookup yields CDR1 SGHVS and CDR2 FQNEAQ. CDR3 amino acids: CASSLAGTSNEQFF. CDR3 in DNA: TGTGCCAGCAGCTTAGCCGGGACTAGCAATGAGCAGTTCTTC.

The CDR3 sequence is CASSSWTSGPQETQYF. In DNA, the CDR3 is TGCGCCAGCAGCTCCTGGACTAGCGGGCCTCAAGAGACCCAGTACTTC. The rearrangement joins TRBV5-1 to TRBJ2-5, with 11 bases fitting TRBD2. CDR1 is SGHRS, CDR2 YFSETQ, per germline. The CDR3 length is 16 residues. The ends lost 3 bases at V and 2 bases at J; junction bases unmatched: 6.

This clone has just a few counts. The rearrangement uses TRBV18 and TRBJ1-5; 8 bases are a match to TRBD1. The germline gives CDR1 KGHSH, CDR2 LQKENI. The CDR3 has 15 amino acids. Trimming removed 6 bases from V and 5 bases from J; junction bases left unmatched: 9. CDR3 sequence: CASSPDRVGDQPQHF. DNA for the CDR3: TGTGCCAGCTCTCCGGACAGGGTCGGAGATCAGCCCCAGCATTTT.

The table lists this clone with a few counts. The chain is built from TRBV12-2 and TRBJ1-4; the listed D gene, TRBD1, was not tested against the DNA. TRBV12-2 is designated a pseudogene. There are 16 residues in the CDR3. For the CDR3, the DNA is TGTGCAAGTCGCTTAGGCTACAGGGGATGCGGAGAAAAACTGTTTTTT. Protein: CASRLGYRGCGEKLFF.

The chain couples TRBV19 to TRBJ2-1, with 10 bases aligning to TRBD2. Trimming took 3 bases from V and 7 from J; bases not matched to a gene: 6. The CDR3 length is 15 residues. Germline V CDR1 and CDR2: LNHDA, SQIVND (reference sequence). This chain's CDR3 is CASSIGLAVNNEQFF. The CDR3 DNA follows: TGTGCCAGTAGTATTGGACTAGCGGTTAATAATGAGCAGTTCTTC.

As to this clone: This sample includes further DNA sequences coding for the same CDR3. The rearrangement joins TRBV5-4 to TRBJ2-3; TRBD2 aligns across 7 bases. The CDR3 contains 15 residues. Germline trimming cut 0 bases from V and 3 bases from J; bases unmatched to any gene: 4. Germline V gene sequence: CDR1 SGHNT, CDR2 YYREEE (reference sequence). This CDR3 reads CASSLGGGLTDTQYF. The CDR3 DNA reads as TGTGCCAGCAGCTTGGGGGGAGGGCTTACAGATACGCAGTATTTT.

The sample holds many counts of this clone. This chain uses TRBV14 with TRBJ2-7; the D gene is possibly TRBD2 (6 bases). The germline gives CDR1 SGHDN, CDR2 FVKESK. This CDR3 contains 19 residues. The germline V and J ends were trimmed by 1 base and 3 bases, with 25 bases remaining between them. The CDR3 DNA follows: TGTGCCAGCAGCCAAGCCTCTAGCAGCCTAAATGGGAGGATCTACGAGCAGTACTTC. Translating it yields CASSQASSSLNGRIYEQYF.

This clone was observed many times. The CDR3 loop reads CASSQNPGLNNEQFF. The CDR3 DNA reads TGTGCCAGCAGCCAAAACCCGGGACTTAACAATGAGCAGTTCTTC. The chain uses TRBV4-2 and TRBJ2-1, with a weak D call TRBD2 (6 bases). Trimming stripped 2 bases from V and 5 bases from J, with 13 bases between. Germline CDR1 and CDR2: LGHNA and YNFKEQ. This CDR3 is 15 amino acids long.

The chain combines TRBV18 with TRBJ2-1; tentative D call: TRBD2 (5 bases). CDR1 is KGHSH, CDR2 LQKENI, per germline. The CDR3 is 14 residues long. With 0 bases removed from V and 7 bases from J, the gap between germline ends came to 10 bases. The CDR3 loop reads CASSPPSSSNEQFF. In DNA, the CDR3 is TGTGCCAGCTCACCACCGTCTAGCTCAAATGAGCAGTTCTTC.

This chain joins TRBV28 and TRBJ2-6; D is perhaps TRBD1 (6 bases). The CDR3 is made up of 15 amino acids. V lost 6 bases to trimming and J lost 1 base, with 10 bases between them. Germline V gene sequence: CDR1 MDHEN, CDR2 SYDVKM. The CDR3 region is CASSIRGSGANVLTF. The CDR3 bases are TGTGCCAGCAGCATCAGGGGTTCTGGGGCCAACGTCCTGACTTTC.

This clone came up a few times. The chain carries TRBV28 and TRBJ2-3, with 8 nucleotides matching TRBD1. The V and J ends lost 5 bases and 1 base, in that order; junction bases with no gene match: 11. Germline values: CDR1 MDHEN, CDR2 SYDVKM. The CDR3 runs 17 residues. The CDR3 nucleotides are TGTGCCAGCAGTGACGAGGGCAGGGGGCGCGGCACAGATACGCAGTATTTT. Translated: CASSDEGRGRGTDTQYF.

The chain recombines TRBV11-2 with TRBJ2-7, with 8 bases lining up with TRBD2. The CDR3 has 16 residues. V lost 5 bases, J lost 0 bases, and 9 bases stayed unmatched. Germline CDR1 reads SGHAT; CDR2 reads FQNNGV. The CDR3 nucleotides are TGTGCCAGCAGCCCTGGCGGGAGGAGAAGCTCCTACGAGCAGTACTTC. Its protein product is CASSPGGRRSSYEQYF.

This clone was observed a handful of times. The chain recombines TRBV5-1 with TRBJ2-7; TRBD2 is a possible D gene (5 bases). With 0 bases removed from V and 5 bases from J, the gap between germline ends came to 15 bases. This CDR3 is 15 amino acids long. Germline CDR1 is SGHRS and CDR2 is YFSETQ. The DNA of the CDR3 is TGCGCCAGCAGCTTGGGCTCCCGGGATCAGGACGAGCAGTACTTC. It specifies CASSLGSRDQDEQYF.